Listed below are T cell receptor beta chains from one sample, sequenced in a study of identical twins. TCRdb independently ran MiXCR on the 5' RACE reads; one entry per CDR3 protein. The sample comprises 280,000 or so distinct CDR3 sequences, more than 6.5% of which are singletons, and approximately 2.1% rests with the top ten. This sample also belongs to another study, concerning yellow fever vaccine responses in identical twins.

The material sequenced was memory (CD45RO+) T cells sorted from blood. The receptor set was obtained from a woman under 30 in good health. Each CDR3 is given with its conserved first and last residue. A D gene is named only where the DNA matches it firmly.

j_call: TRBJ2-1; d_call: TRBD2; v_call: TRBV11-3; cdr3_aa: CASSVRSGIYNEQFF
j_call: TRBJ1-1; d_call: .; v_call: TRBV20-1; cdr3_aa: CSVWVYTEAFF
j_call: TRBJ2-3; d_call: TRBD2; v_call: TRBV6-5; cdr3_aa: CASSSSGRRADTQYF
j_call: TRBJ1-5; d_call: .; v_call: TRBV12-3/TRBV12-4; cdr3_aa: CASSLADFQPQHF
j_call: TRBJ2-2; d_call: TRBD1; v_call: TRBV5-1; cdr3_aa: CASSLSGTANTGELFF
j_call: TRBJ2-5; d_call: TRBD2; v_call: TRBV2; cdr3_aa: CASSEGTTLQETQYF
j_call: TRBJ1-2; d_call: .; v_call: TRBV24-1; cdr3_aa: CASFNLTKRVNYGYTF
j_call: TRBJ2-7; d_call: TRBD2; v_call: TRBV6-1; cdr3_aa: CASSGTSGLSYEQYF
j_call: TRBJ1-1; d_call: .; v_call: TRBV4-1; cdr3_aa: CASSHGQGRMNTEAFF
j_call: TRBJ2-7; d_call: .; v_call: TRBV4-1; cdr3_aa: CASSQEGAEQYF
j_call: TRBJ2-3; d_call: TRBD2; v_call: TRBV11-1; cdr3_aa: CASSPPRLAGDGADTQYF
j_call: TRBJ2-6; d_call: .; v_call: TRBV6-5; cdr3_aa: CASSYGSSGANILTF
j_call: TRBJ1-1; d_call: .; v_call: TRBV6-5; cdr3_aa: CASSSLGRQGLKAFF
j_call: TRBJ2-1; d_call: .; v_call: TRBV5-8; cdr3_aa: CASTPSGTSYNEQFF
j_call: TRBJ2-5; d_call: TRBD2; v_call: TRBV20-1; cdr3_aa: CSARGAAGGNQETQYF
j_call: TRBJ2-2; d_call: .; v_call: TRBV3-1; cdr3_aa: CASSQEARASTGELFF
j_call: TRBJ1-5; d_call: .; v_call: TRBV5-1; cdr3_aa: CASSLGGTNQPQHF
j_call: TRBJ2-1; d_call: TRBD2; v_call: TRBV6-4; cdr3_aa: CASSAKRGMGWNEQFF
j_call: TRBJ2-5; d_call: TRBD2; v_call: TRBV20-1; cdr3_aa: CSTGPGLGKLQETQYF
j_call: TRBJ2-5; d_call: TRBD2; v_call: TRBV14; cdr3_aa: CASSQGSGRGVETQYF
j_call: TRBJ2-3; d_call: TRBD2; v_call: TRBV20-1; cdr3_aa: CSARLAGGFTDTQYF
j_call: TRBJ1-6; d_call: TRBD1; v_call: TRBV11-2; cdr3_aa: CASSPRTGPSSYNSPLHF
j_call: TRBJ2-7; d_call: .; v_call: TRBV15; cdr3_aa: CATSRGQGSGYEQYF
j_call: TRBJ2-2; d_call: .; v_call: TRBV10-3; cdr3_aa: CAISESLGSTGELFF
j_call: TRBJ1-2; d_call: TRBD1; v_call: TRBV15; cdr3_aa: CATSRGGTDYGYTF
j_call: TRBJ2-3; d_call: .; v_call: TRBV4-2; cdr3_aa: CASSYLSDTQYF
j_call: TRBJ1-2; d_call: TRBD1; v_call: TRBV6-5; cdr3_aa: CASSCSPGQGDYGYTF
j_call: TRBJ1-1; d_call: .; v_call: TRBV5-1; cdr3_aa: CASSPQLGALRDTEAFF
j_call: TRBJ2-1; d_call: TRBD2; v_call: TRBV20-1; cdr3_aa: CSAKLPGLAGNEQFF
j_call: TRBJ2-3; d_call: .; v_call: TRBV20-1; cdr3_aa: CSATPPGARDTQYF
j_call: TRBJ1-1; d_call: .; v_call: TRBV18; cdr3_aa: CASSLPGGMNTEAFF
j_call: TRBJ2-1; d_call: TRBD1; v_call: TRBV7-9; cdr3_aa: CASSLGDRVGDEQFF
j_call: TRBJ2-1; d_call: .; v_call: TRBV5-1; cdr3_aa: CASSLTGGHSYNEQFF
j_call: TRBJ2-1; d_call: TRBD2; v_call: TRBV2; cdr3_aa: CASKPGLAGYNEQFF
j_call: TRBJ1-4; d_call: .; v_call: TRBV2; cdr3_aa: CASKYGPNEKLFF
j_call: TRBJ2-2; d_call: TRBD2; v_call: TRBV28; cdr3_aa: CASSSKRERYTGELFF
j_call: TRBJ2-7; d_call: TRBD1; v_call: TRBV2; cdr3_aa: CASSASWTGSYEQYF